The 31 T cell receptor beta chains below all came from one sample that was sequenced in a study of early T cells in non-severe SARS-CoV-2 infection. TCRdb recomputed calls from the 5' RACE reads with MiXCR, one row per CDR3 protein. Here the sample spans tens of thousands of distinct CDR3 sequences, less than 15% being singletons. Sequencing input: whole blood. Receptors originate from an adult who was a healthcare worker with PCR-confirmed SARS-CoV-2 infection or an uninfected control (not recorded which).

This clonotype was seen at least ten times. The chain joins TRBV20-1 to TRBJ2-3, with 9 bases fitting TRBD2. The CDR3 is 15 amino acids. In germline, CDR1 is DFQATT, CDR2 SNEGSKA (reference sequence). V lost 1 base and J lost 4; bases outside the gene matches: 6. The CDR3 sequence is CSARVGGRASDTQYF. The CDR3 DNA reads as TGCAGTGCTAGAGTTGGCGGGAGGGCCTCAGATACGCAGTATTTT.

This clonotype occurred many times. In nucleotides, the CDR3 is TGTGCCAGCAGCTTAGATAGCAGTTCGAACTACGAGCAGTACTTC. It is translated as CASSLDSSSNYEQYF. The V call is TRBV11-3, the J call TRBJ2-7, with D unresolved. The CDR3 runs to 15 residues. Trimming removed 0 bases from V and 3 bases from J, with 12 bases in between. Germline loops: CDR1 SGHNT, CDR2 YENEEA.

A few counts support this clonotype. V usage is TRBV29-1 and J usage is TRBJ1-2; D ambiguous. Germline values: CDR1 SQVTM, CDR2 ANQGSEA. The length of the CDR3 is 12 residues. Between the trimmed V and J ends, which lost 1 base and 4 bases, there was a span of 7 bases. The CDR3 DNA reads as TGCAGCGTTGAAGTCCCCAGCTATGGCTACACCTTC. This translates into CSVEVPSYGYTF.

The sample holds a few counts of this clonotype. V is TRBV11-2 and J is TRBJ2-2, with 7 bases fitting TRBD1. The V segment lost 6 bases and the J segment 4 bases; nucleotides outside the gene matches: 8. Per germline, CDR1 SGHAT and CDR2 FQNNGV. The CDR3 runs 15 residues. The CDR3 region has the DNA TGTGCCAGCAGGCCGACAGGGTCTCGCACCGGGGAGCTGTTTTTT. It is translated as CASRPTGSRTGELFF.

CDR3 nucleotides: TGCAGCGTTGTCCGGGATGGCTACACCTTC. It specifies CSVVRDGYTF. This chain joins TRBV29-1 and TRBJ1-2; D remains unclear. This CDR3 comprises 10 residues. Deletions cut 4 bases from V and 6 bases from J, with 6 bases between. The germline V gene encodes CDR1 SQVTM and CDR2 ANQGSEA.

The sample holds many counts of this clonotype. This chain links TRBV28 with TRBJ2-2; 8 nucleotides match TRBD1. The CDR3 sequence is 15 residues long. Germline-derived CDR1 and CDR2 are MDHEN and SYDVKM. The V segment lost 5 bases and the J segment 0 bases; nucleotides outside the gene matches: 2. CDR3 sequence reads: CASSQDRANTGELFF. The CDR3 DNA reads TGTGCCAGCAGTCAGGACAGGGCGAACACCGGGGAGCTGTTTTTT.

Ten or more counts support this clonotype. The rearrangement links TRBV5-1 to TRBJ2-2; maybe TRBD2 (5 bases). CDR1 is SGHRS and CDR2 is YFSETQ in the germline V gene. Trimming left V 3 bases short and J 0 bases short, with 6 bases between. The CDR3 is 14 amino acids. CDR3 sequence reads: CASSWETNTGELFF. CDR3 sequence (DNA): TGCGCCAGCAGCTGGGAGACGAACACCGGGGAGCTGTTTTTT.

The genes are TRBV6-2 or TRBV6-3 and TRBJ1-5; D gene unclear. Germline V gene sequence: CDR1 MNHEY, CDR2 SVGEGT. The V end was cut by 0 bases, the J end by 7 bases, with 16 bases between. The CDR3 runs 16 residues. CDR3 sequence (DNA): TGTGCCAGCAGTTACTCGAGAACGAGGGCGGACCAGCCCCAGCATTTT. This encodes CASSYSRTRADQPQHF.

This clonotype has at least ten counts. The chain joins TRBV28 to TRBJ2-5; 7 positions match TRBD1. With 5 bases clipped from V and 4 bases from J, the junction kept 19 bases outside the gene matches. Germline V gene data show CDR1 as MDHEN and CDR2 as SYDVKM. This CDR3 has 18 amino acids. The CDR3 sequence is CASSITPRWDSNRETQYF. Written as DNA, the CDR3 is TGTGCCAGCAGTATAACTCCCCGCTGGGACAGTAACCGAGAGACCCAGTACTTC.

This clonotype was found a few times. The genes are TRBV20-1 and TRBJ1-1, with 7 positions matching TRBD1. Germline CDR1 and CDR2: DFQATT and SNEGSKA (reference sequence). The V segment lost 3 bases and the J segment 8 bases; nucleotides outside the gene matches: 6. There are 12 residues in the CDR3. CDR3 amino acids: CSARRDSVEAFF. Written as DNA, the CDR3 is TGCAGTGCTAGGAGGGACAGCGTCGAAGCTTTCTTT.

In its sample, this clonotype was seen a few times. The chain couples TRBV7-3 to TRBJ2-2; 8 bases match TRBD1. Germline V gene data show CDR1 as SGHTA and CDR2 as FQGTGA. The CDR3 runs to 15 residues. With 5 bases clipped from V and 4 bases from J, the junction kept 6 bases outside the gene matches. The CDR3 region is CASSPTGGVTGELFF. The CDR3 DNA is TGTGCCAGCAGCCCTACAGGGGGAGTCACCGGGGAGCTGTTTTTT. The full variable domain, rest sourced from reference TRBV7-3 and TRBJ2-2, is GAGVSQTPSNKVTEKGKYVELRCDPISGHTALYWYRQSLGQGPEFLIYFQGTGAADDSGLPNDRFFAVRPEGSVSTLKIQRTERGDSAVYLCASSPTGGVTGELFFGEGSRLTVL.

This chain connects TRBV5-1 to TRBJ2-3; 10 bases line up with TRBD2. V dropped 0 bases and J dropped 4; count of bases not matched to a gene: 5. Germline CDR1 reads SGHRS; CDR2 reads YFSETQ. This CDR3 is 16 amino acids long. Here the CDR3 DNA reads TGCGCCAGCAGCTTGGCCCCAGCGGGAGGGCCAGATACGCAGTATTTT. It codes for CASSLAPAGGPDTQYF. Full variable domain (missing parts from reference TRBV5-1 and TRBJ2-3): KAGVTQTPRYLIKTRGQQVTLSCSPISGHRSVSWYQQTPGQGLQFLFEYFSETQRNKGNFPGRFSGRQFSNSRSEMNVSTLELGDSALYLCASSLAPAGGPDTQYFGPGTRLTVL.

V gene TRBV7-9 combines with J gene TRBJ2-7; 12 nucleotides agree with TRBD2. There are 15 residues in the CDR3. V lost 4 bases and J lost 7; bases outside the gene matches: 8. CDR1 and CDR2 from the germline V gene are SEHNR and FQNEAQ (reference sequence). CDR3 protein: CASSSPGGTSGEQYF. CDR3 coding DNA: TGTGCCAGCAGCTCTCCCGGGGGGACTAGCGGGGAGCAGTACTTC.

Many counts were recorded for this clonotype. The CDR3: CASSSQGDTEAFF. The CDR3 nucleotides are TGTGCCAGCAGCTCTCAGGGTGACACTGAAGCTTTCTTT. The chain is built from TRBV11-3 and TRBJ1-1; D is perhaps TRBD1 (5 bases). The V end was cut by 4 bases, the J end by 3 bases, with 9 bases between. Germline V gene lookup returns CDR1 SGHNT and CDR2 YENEEA. This CDR3 region has 13 residues.

The J gene is TRBJ2-3, the V gene TRBV11-2; D is possibly TRBD2 (5 bases). Germline CDR1 is SGHAT and CDR2 is FQNNGV. V was trimmed by 0 bases and J by 6 bases, leaving 7 bases between them. The CDR3 is 13 amino acids. The chain's CDR3 is CASSLDTGDTQYF. CDR3 sequence (DNA): TGTGCCAGCAGCTTAGATACGGGGGATACGCAGTATTTT.

The table lists this clonotype with a few counts. This chain joins TRBV29-1 and TRBJ2-1; the D gene is possibly TRBD2 (5 bases). The CDR3 has 13 residues. The V end was cut by 4 bases, the J end by 6 bases, with 13 bases between. Germline values: CDR1 SQVTM, CDR2 ANQGSEA. The CDR3 is CSVASLDGNEQFF. Written as DNA, the CDR3 is TGCAGCGTTGCTAGCCTAGACGGCAATGAGCAGTTCTTC.

J is TRBJ2-7 and V is TRBV18; 11 bases are a match to TRBD2. The V and J ends lost 6 bases and 0 bases, in that order; junction bases with no gene match: 4. Per the germline V gene, CDR1 is KGHSH and CDR2 is LQKENI. This CDR3 contains 15 residues. In nucleotides, the CDR3 is TGTGCCAGCTCCGATACTAGCGGGAGCTCCTACGAGCAGTACTTC. This encodes CASSDTSGSSYEQYF.

There are many counts of this clonotype. The chain is built from TRBV5-4 and TRBJ1-1; D unclear. Germline V CDR1 and CDR2: SGHNT, YYREEE (reference sequence). Trimming cost V 3 bases and J 2 bases, with 11 bases left between them. CDR3 length equals 14 residues. The CDR3 bases are TGTGCCAGCAGCTCCGAGGGCGGTAACACTGAAGCTTTCTTT. This encodes CASSSEGGNTEAFF. Full variable domain (missing parts from reference TRBV5-4 and TRBJ1-1): ETGVTQSPTHLIKTRGQQVTLRCSSQSGHNTVSWYQQALGQGPQFIFQYYREEENGRGNFPPRFSGLQFPNYSSELNVNALELDDSALYLCASSSEGGNTEAFFGQGTRLTVV.

The sample holds many counts of this clonotype. This sequence joins TRBV10-2 and TRBJ1-5; maybe TRBD1 (6 bases). CDR1 WSHSY and CDR2 SAAADI come from the germline V gene. The CDR3 has 14 residues. V was pared by 5 bases and J by 3 bases, with 11 bases between. As DNA, the CDR3 is TGCGCCAGCAGTTGGACAGATACCAATCAGCCCCAGCATTTT. Translating it yields CASSWTDTNQPQHF.

This clonotype was detected many times. The CDR3 is CASSYRNTIYF. CDR3 sequence (DNA): TGTGCCAGCAGTTACCGAAACACCATATATTTT. The V call is TRBV6-6, the J call TRBJ1-3, with no clear D. This CDR3 is 11 amino acids long. Trimming pared 2 bases from V and 5 bases from J, leaving 1 base between. Germline V gives CDR1 MNHNY, CDR2 SVGAGI (reference sequence).

A single count supports this clonotype. This chain joins TRBV29-1 and TRBJ2-3, with 7 bases identical to TRBD1. The germline V gene has CDR1 SQVTM and CDR2 ANQGSEA. There are 14 residues in the CDR3. The trim removed 6 bases at V and 5 bases at J, leaving 11 bases unmatched. In nucleotides, the CDR3 is TGCAGCGTCCTAGGGGGCCCCGGGGTAGATACGCAGTATTTT. This codes for CSVLGGPGVDTQYF.

The chain joins TRBV7-9 to TRBJ1-6; D is unresolved. Trimming shortened V by 2 bases and J by 0 bases, and 11 bases separated the two germline ends. CDR3 size: 17 residues. Germline CDR1 reads SEHNR; CDR2 reads FQNEAQ (reference sequence). The CDR3 region is CASSLSAAGSYNSPLHF. CDR3 in DNA: TGTGCCAGCAGCTTATCGGCGGCCGGCTCCTATAATTCACCCCTCCACTTT.

This clonotype came up many times. The V call is TRBV20-1, the J call TRBJ2-7; 9 bases align to TRBD2. V shed 4 bases, J shed 3 bases, and the junction held 7 bases outside the gene matches. In germline, CDR1 is DFQATT, CDR2 SNEGSKA (reference sequence). The CDR3 contains 14 residues. In DNA, the CDR3 is TGCAGTGCTACCCCGAGCGGGAGGAACTACGAGCAGTACTTC. This codes for CSATPSGRNYEQYF.

A note on this clonotype: One end of the junction does not line up with germline, which may come from a read error. The CDR3 loop is CSSSLYGRNSGNTIYF. The CDR3 region has the DNA TGTTCCAGCAGTTTATACGGGAGAAACTCTGGAAACACCATATATTTT. This rearrangement joins TRBV28 to TRBJ1-3; D remains ambiguous. From germline, CDR1 is MDHEN and CDR2 SYDVKM. The length of the CDR3 is 16 residues. Full variable domain (rest looked up from reference TRBV28 and TRBJ1-3): DVKVTQSSRYLVKRTGEKVFLECVQDMDHENMFWYRQDPGLGLRLIYFSYDVKMKEKGDIPEGYSVSREKKERFSLILESASTNQTSMYLCSSSLYGRNSGNTIYFGEGSWLTVV.

The gene calls are TRBV5-1 and TRBJ2-7; 11 bases agree with TRBD2. The CDR3 is made up of 15 amino acids. V was pared by 5 bases and J by 0 bases, with 4 bases of the junction left unmatched. Germline-derived CDR1 and CDR2 are SGHRS and YFSETQ. The CDR3 region is CASRPGTSGSYEQYF. The CDR3 DNA follows: TGCGCCAGCAGGCCCGGGACTAGCGGCTCCTACGAGCAGTACTTC.

This clonotype showed up many times. This rearrangement joins TRBV6-5 to TRBJ1-2, with a weak D call TRBD1 (5 bases). CDR1 MNHEY and CDR2 SVGAGI come from the germline V gene. V was pared by 6 bases and J by 0 bases, with 14 bases between. The CDR3 extends over 15 amino acids. As DNA, the CDR3 is TGTGCCAGCAGCTCGGGACGGCTAACTAACTATGGCTACACCTTC. Its protein is CASSSGRLTNYGYTF.

This clonotype was seen at least ten times. The chain carries TRBV27 and TRBJ2-3; 7 bases are shared with TRBD1. Trimming took 0 bases from V and 2 from J; bases not matched to a gene: 2. This CDR3 region has 15 residues. CDR1 MNHEY and CDR2 SMNVEV come from the germline V gene (reference sequence). The CDR3 loop is CASSLSTGSTDTQYF. The CDR3 nucleotides read TGTGCCAGCAGTTTATCGACAGGGTCCACAGATACGCAGTATTTT.

Notes on this clonotype: A much larger clone differs by one base, so this may be a read error. The CDR3 sequence is CATHAEGSTDTQYF. As DNA, the CDR3 is TGTGCCACCCACGCGGAAGGGAGCACAGATACGCAGTATTTT. This chain joins TRBV24-1 and TRBJ2-3; D unresolved. The CDR3 spans 14 residues. The ends were cut back, 9 bases at V and 0 bases at J, with 12 bases in the middle. Germline V gene data show CDR1 as KGHDR and CDR2 as SFDVKD.

The gene calls are TRBV29-1 and TRBJ1-2; D is uncertain. The CDR3 is made up of 10 amino acids. The V end lost 5 bases, the J end lost 7 bases, and 8 bases lay between the germline ends. Germline CDR1 and CDR2: SQVTM and ANQGSEA. Here the CDR3 DNA reads TGCAGCGTTCGGGCAGCTGGCTACACCTTC. It is translated as CSVRAAGYTF.

In its sample, this clonotype was seen many times. The J gene is TRBJ2-2, the V gene TRBV5-4; D is unresolved. CDR3 length: 15 amino acids. Trimming took off 1 base at V and 3 bases at J, with 10 bases between the two ends. The germline CDR1 and CDR2 sequences are SGHNT and YYREEE (reference sequence). The CDR3 coding sequence is TGTGCCAGCAGCTTGAGAAGGCACGACACCGGGGAGCTGTTTTTT. This codes for CASSLRRHDTGELFF.

In its sample, this clonotype was seen a few times. This chain links TRBV5-1 with TRBJ2-3; 12 bases line up with TRBD2. In germline, CDR1 is SGHRS, CDR2 YFSETQ. The CDR3 runs to 17 residues. V lost 5 bases to trimming and J lost 6 bases; unmatched junction nucleotides: 13. The CDR3: CASSFRTSGINRDTQYF. CDR3 DNA: TGCGCCAGCAGTTTTCGGACTAGCGGGATCAATCGGGATACGCAGTATTTT. Full variable domain (remainder filled in from reference TRBV5-1 and TRBJ2-3): KAGVTQTPRYLIKTRGQQVTLSCSPISGHRSVSWYQQTPGQGLQFLFEYFSETQRNKGNFPGRFSGRQFSNSRSEMNVSTLELGDSALYLCASSFRTSGINRDTQYFGPGTRLTVL.